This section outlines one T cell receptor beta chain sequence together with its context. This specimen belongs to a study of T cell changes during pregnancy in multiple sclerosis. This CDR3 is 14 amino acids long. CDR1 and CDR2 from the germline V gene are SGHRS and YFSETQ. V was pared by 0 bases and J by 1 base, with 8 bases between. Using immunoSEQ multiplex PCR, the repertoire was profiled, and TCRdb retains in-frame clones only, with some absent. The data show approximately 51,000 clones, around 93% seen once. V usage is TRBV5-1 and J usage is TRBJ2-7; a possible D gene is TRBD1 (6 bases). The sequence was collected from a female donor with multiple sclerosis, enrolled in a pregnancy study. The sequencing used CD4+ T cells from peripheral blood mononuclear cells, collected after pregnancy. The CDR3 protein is CASSLEQGSYEQYF. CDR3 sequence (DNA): TGCGCCAGCAGCTTGGAACAGGGTTCCTACGAGCAGTACTTC.